This T cell receptor (beta chain) was identified in a study of immune heterogeneity within non-small cell lung tumors. A note on this clonotype: Its cognate antigen is unknown.

Template material for each sample was 450 to 750 ng of bulk tumor genomic DNA. Surgeons took several biopsies per primary tumor, spaced far apart, during surgery. Curative surgery was performed on patients who had untreated, newly diagnosed non-small cell lung cancer. TCR beta CDR3 was amplified by multiplex PCR, first round around 10 cycles, 32 V and 13 J primers. TCRdb re-called the multiplex PCR reads through MiXCR, storing one row per CDR3 protein. The sample has about 4,300 distinct CDR3 sequences; roughly a fifth are singletons. Regarding the study as a whole: A significant, moderate positive correlation (R about 0.34) linked local T-cell clonality and tumor mutational burden. Largely, high-frequency T-cell receptor beta clonotypes differed from one individual patient to another.

The sequenced material came from lung tumor tissue. The receptor was isolated from a man between 65 and 79 years old with non-small cell lung cancer.

CDR3 protein: CSARRTDRNQPQHF. CDR3 DNA sequence: TGCAGTGCTAGACGGACAGATCGCAATCAGCCCCAGCATTTT. J is TRBJ1-5 and V is TRBV20-1; TRBD1 is a possible D gene (6 bases). V lost 2 bases and J 2 bases, leaving 10 bases between the germline ends. This CDR3 has 14 amino acids. CDR1 DFQATT and CDR2 SNEGSKA come from the germline V gene (reference sequence).